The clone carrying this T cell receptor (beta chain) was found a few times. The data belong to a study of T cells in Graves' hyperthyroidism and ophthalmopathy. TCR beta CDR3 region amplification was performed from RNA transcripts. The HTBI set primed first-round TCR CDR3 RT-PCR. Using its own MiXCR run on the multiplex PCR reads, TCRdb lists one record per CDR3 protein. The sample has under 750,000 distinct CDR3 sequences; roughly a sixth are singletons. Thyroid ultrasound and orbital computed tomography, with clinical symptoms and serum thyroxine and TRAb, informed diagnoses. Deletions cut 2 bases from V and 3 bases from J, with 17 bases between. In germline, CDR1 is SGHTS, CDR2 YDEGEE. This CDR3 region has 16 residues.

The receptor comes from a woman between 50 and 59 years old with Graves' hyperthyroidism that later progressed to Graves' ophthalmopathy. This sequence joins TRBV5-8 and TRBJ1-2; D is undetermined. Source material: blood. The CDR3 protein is CASSFGLRGRDYGYTF. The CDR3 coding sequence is TGTGCCAGCAGCTTTGGGTTACGGGGAAGGGACTATGGCTACACCTTC. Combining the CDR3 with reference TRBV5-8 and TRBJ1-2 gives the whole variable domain EAGVTQSPTHLIKTRGQQATLRCSPISGHTSVYWYQQALGLGLQFLLWYDEGEERNRGNFPPRFSGRQFPNYSSELNVNALELEDSALYLCASSFGLRGRDYGYTFGSGTRLTVV.